What follows are 25 T cell receptor beta chains derived from one specimen sequenced in a study of identical twins. In TCRdb, the 5' RACE reads were re-called with MiXCR into one record per CDR3 protein. The sample holds roughly 1.6 million distinct CDR3 sequences, under 35% seen once. Material: cord blood. All receptors come from a newborn girl in good health.

There are many counts of this clonotype. This sequence joins TRBV24-1 and TRBJ2-3, with D uncertain. With 2 bases removed from V and 1 base from J, the gap between germline ends came to 3 bases. This CDR3 has 13 amino acids. Germline loops: CDR1 KGHDR, CDR2 SFDVKD. In DNA, the CDR3 is TGTGCCACCAGTGATTCGGGCACAGATACGCAGTATTTT. Protein product: CATSDSGTDTQYF.

This clonotype was seen more than once but under ten times. The CDR3 coding sequence is TGTGCCAGCAGTTTCTTAGGGGCTGGGGCCAACGTCCTGACTTTC. Translated: CASSFLGAGANVLTF. V is TRBV12-3 or TRBV12-4 and J is TRBJ2-6; TRBD1 might be the D (5 bases). CDR3 length: 15 residues. V was trimmed by 3 bases and J by 2 bases, leaving 8 bases between them.

The chain uses TRBV5-8 and TRBJ1-5, with TRBD1 as a possible D gene (5 bases). The CDR3 runs to 15 residues. V dropped 2 bases and J dropped 11 bases, with 20 bases sitting between them. From germline, CDR1 is SGHTS and CDR2 YDEGEE. CDR3 bases: TGTGCCAGCAGCTTTAACCGACAGACTCTGGGGGCCCAGCATTTT. Amino acid sequence: CASSFNRQTLGAQHF.

This clonotype was seen a handful of times. The chain joins TRBV5-1 to TRBJ2-3, with 7 bases aligning to TRBD2. In germline, CDR1 is SGHRS, CDR2 YFSETQ. J gave up 4 bases and V 0 bases, and 8 bases lay outside the gene matches. The CDR3 sequence is 16 residues long. This CDR3 reads CASSLEASGGPDTQYF. The CDR3 DNA is TGCGCCAGCAGCTTGGAGGCTAGCGGAGGCCCAGATACGCAGTATTTT.

This clonotype was found many times. At one of its ends the junction is not consistent with the germline gene, which may arise from a read error. The chain uses TRBV5-1 and TRBJ1-1; D might be TRBD1 (5 bases). CDR3 length: 14 residues. CDR1 SGHRS and CDR2 YFSETQ come from the germline V gene. In DNA, the CDR3 is TGTGCCAGCAGCTTGCGAACAGGGAACACTGAAGCTTTCTTT. This translates into CASSLRTGNTEAFF.

V gene TRBV7-9 combines with J gene TRBJ1-2; D is perhaps TRBD1 (5 bases). The CDR3 totals 15 residues. V lost 5 bases and J 4 bases, leaving 17 bases between the germline ends. The V gene's germline CDR1 is SEHNR and CDR2 FQNEAQ (reference sequence). The CDR3 DNA reads TGTGCCAGCAGCGACAGTTACCTACAGACCTATGGCTACACCTTC. Protein sequence: CASSDSYLQTYGYTF.

The chain recombines TRBV12-3 or TRBV12-4 with TRBJ2-2, with 10 bases fitting TRBD1. With 3 bases clipped from V and 2 bases from J, the junction kept 0 bases outside the gene matches. This CDR3 contains 15 residues. CDR3 DNA sequence: TGTGCCAGCAGTTTGACAGGGGGCAACACCGGGGAGCTGTTTTTT. The encoded protein is CASSLTGGNTGELFF.

The chain is built from TRBV12-5 and TRBJ2-3; 11 bases match TRBD2. This CDR3 region has 16 residues. The germline V gene has CDR1 LGHNT and CDR2 FRNRAP. The J segment lost 2 bases and the V segment lost 1 base, leaving 2 bases of the junction unmatched. Here the CDR3 DNA reads TGTGCTAGTGGTTTGGGACTAGCGGGACACACAGATACGCAGTATTTT. It is translated as CASGLGLAGHTDTQYF.

In this sample, this clonotype turned up many times. The chain combines TRBV6-5 with TRBJ2-3; D gene ambiguous. The V end lost 2 bases, the J end lost 6 bases, and 9 bases lay between the germline ends. Looked up from germline, CDR1 is MNHEY and CDR2 is SVGAGI. There are 13 residues in the CDR3. CDR3 bases: TGTGCCAGCAGTTACAGTACGATGGATACGCAGTATTTT. Translating it yields CASSYSTMDTQYF.

The sample holds a few counts of this clonotype. This rearrangement joins TRBV6-5 to TRBJ2-4, with TRBD1 as a possible D gene (6 bases). Germline CDR1 MNHEY, CDR2 SVGAGI. This CDR3 region has 15 residues. Trimming took off 2 bases at V and 13 bases at J, with 21 bases between the two ends. DNA for the CDR3: TGTGCCAGCAGTTACCTTCCACGAGGGAAGGGGGAGCAGTACTTC. Translation: CASSYLPRGKGEQYF.

The chain employs TRBV12-3 or TRBV12-4 and TRBJ1-5, with 7 positions matching TRBD1. Losses at the gene ends were 3 bases for V and 6 bases for J; bases not matched to a gene: 5. This CDR3 contains 14 residues. The CDR3: CASSFRAGGQPQHF. CDR3 nucleotides: TGTGCCAGCAGTTTTAGGGCAGGGGGTCAGCCCCAGCATTTT.

This clonotype was observed many times. The chain uses TRBV7-2 and TRBJ2-4, with D unresolved. Trimming removed 3 bases from V and 0 bases from J, with 12 bases in between. Germline CDR1 and CDR2: SGHTA and FQGNSA. CDR3 size: 16 residues. The CDR3 region has the DNA TGTGCCAGCAGCTTTGGTAACCGGGTAGCCAAAAACATTCAGTACTTC. It yields the protein CASSFGNRVAKNIQYF. The full variable domain, with the rest looked up from reference TRBV7-2 and TRBJ2-4, is GAGVSQSPSNKVTEKGKDVELRCDPISGHTALYWYRQSLGQGLEFLIYFQGNSAPDKSGLPSDRFSAERTGGSVSTLTIQRTQQEDSAVYLCASSFGNRVAKNIQYFGAGTRLSVL.

The chain is built from TRBV6-2 or TRBV6-3 and TRBJ2-2; 9 bases map to TRBD1. Germline V gene lookup returns CDR1 MNHEY and CDR2 SVGEGT. The length of the CDR3 is 17 residues. Trimming took 3 bases from V and 3 from J; bases not matched to a gene: 8. For the CDR3, the DNA is TGTGCCAGCAGTTATCTATATGGACAGGGGTACACCGGGGAGCTGTTTTTT. It translates to CASSYLYGQGYTGELFF.

This clonotype was seen a few times. The V call is TRBV5-1, the J call TRBJ1-2, with no clear D. Germline values: CDR1 SGHRS, CDR2 YFSETQ. The CDR3 consists of 13 residues. Trimming removed 6 bases from V and 4 bases from J, with 13 bases in between. The CDR3 nucleotides are TGCGCCAGCAACCGTGGTGAGGGCTATGGCTACACCTTC. Amino acids: CASNRGEGYGYTF.

As for this clonotype: Compared with germline, one end of the junction differs, possibly owing to a read error. The chain links TRBV27 to TRBJ2-7; D is possibly TRBD2 (5 bases). Germline-derived CDR1 and CDR2 are MNHEY and SMNVEV (reference sequence). This CDR3 has 14 amino acids. Written as DNA, the CDR3 is TGTGCCAACAGTTTGGGCATCGGGACCTACGAGCAGTACTTC. Protein: CANSLGIGTYEQYF.

This clonotype was counted between two and nine times. The rearrangement uses TRBV6-2 or TRBV6-3 and TRBJ2-3, with D tentatively TRBD1 (6 bases). This CDR3 comprises 17 residues. Germline V CDR1 and CDR2: MNHEY, SVGEGT. The V end lost 0 bases, the J end lost 0 bases, and 13 bases lay between the germline ends. CDR3 loop: CASSYSMTGTSTDTQYF. In DNA, the CDR3 is TGTGCCAGCAGTTACTCGATGACAGGAACTAGCACAGATACGCAGTATTTT.

The chain uses TRBV10-2 and TRBJ2-3; no reliable D call. V dropped 11 bases and J dropped 5 bases, with 20 bases sitting between them. The CDR3 loop spans 14 amino acids. Germline V gives CDR1 WSHSY, CDR2 SAAADI. The DNA of the CDR3 is TGCGCCGGCGGCTCTGTGGGGTTCCAAGATACGCAGTATTTT. Its protein is CAGGSVGFQDTQYF.

V gene TRBV28 combines with J gene TRBJ2-5; TRBD2 agrees at 11 bases. This CDR3 is 16 amino acids long. The germline gives CDR1 MDHEN, CDR2 SYDVKM. Losses at the gene ends were 7 bases for V and 2 bases for J; bases not matched to a gene: 9. The CDR3 protein is CASTRPGTSGQETQYF. The CDR3 DNA is TGTGCCAGCACTCGCCCTGGGACTAGCGGACAAGAGACCCAGTACTTC.

This sequence joins TRBV30 and TRBJ2-7; TRBD1 might be the D (6 bases). The length of the CDR3 is 11 residues. CDR1 GTSNPN and CDR2 SVGIG come from the germline V gene (reference sequence). V lost 4 bases and J lost 6, with 10 bases in between. The CDR3 here is CAWNRDGEQYF. CDR3 in DNA: TGTGCCTGGAACAGGGACGGCGAGCAGTACTTC.

Worth noting for this clonotype: A far larger clone is one nucleotide away, so this likely arose from a read error. The rearrangement joins TRBV27 to TRBJ1-1; the match to TRBD1 covers 8 bases. V was clipped by 5 bases and J by 3 bases; unmatched bases: 2. The CDR3 contains 13 residues. In germline, CDR1 is MNHEY, CDR2 SMNVEV (reference sequence). CDR3 loop: CASSIQGDTEAFF. The CDR3 DNA reads as TGTGCCAGCAGTATACAGGGGGACACTGAAGCTTTCTTT.

The rearrangement links TRBV6-2 or TRBV6-3 to TRBJ2-2, with D possibly being TRBD2 (5 bases). V was shortened by 5 bases and J by 4 bases, with 23 bases between the two germline ends. The CDR3 is 18 amino acids. Germline CDR1 and CDR2: MNHEY and SVGEGT. The chain's CDR3 is CASSPSLASPWATGELFF. The CDR3 bases are TGTGCCAGCAGTCCCTCTTTAGCGAGCCCGTGGGCCACCGGGGAGCTGTTTTTT.

The chain combines TRBV20-1 with TRBJ2-7; 7 bases agree with TRBD2. CDR3 size: 13 residues. Germline CDR1 DFQATT, CDR2 SNEGSKA (reference sequence). V lost 4 bases to trimming and J lost 0 bases; unmatched junction nucleotides: 3. DNA for the CDR3: TGCAGTGCTATAACTAGCGTCTCCTACGAGCAGTACTTC. Its translation is CSAITSVSYEQYF.

There are a few counts of this clonotype. The rearrangement joins TRBV2 to TRBJ2-3; D might be TRBD1 or TRBD2, each matching 5 bases. Germline V gives CDR1 SNHLY, CDR2 FYNNEI. CDR3 size: 15 residues. V lost 5 bases and J 1 base, leaving 13 bases between the germline ends. As DNA, the CDR3 is TGTGCCAGCAGTCCATCGGGGCGGCGCACAGATACGCAGTATTTT. This codes for CASSPSGRRTDTQYF.

The V and J genes are TRBV6-2 or TRBV6-3 and TRBJ2-1; maybe TRBD2 (5 bases). The germline CDR1 and CDR2 sequences are MNHEY and SVGEGT. The germline V and J ends were trimmed by 8 bases and 4 bases, with 15 bases remaining between them. The CDR3 is 14 residues long. The CDR3 spells CASQGADRYNEQFF. The CDR3 coding sequence is TGTGCCAGCCAAGGAGCGGACCGATACAATGAGCAGTTCTTC.

This clonotype was seen at least ten times. The genes are TRBV10-3 and TRBJ2-7, with D maybe TRBD2 (6 bases). Looked up from germline, CDR1 is ENHRY and CDR2 is SYGVKD. The CDR3 consists of 12 residues. V was cut by 10 bases and J by 3 bases, with 13 bases left in between. The CDR3 loop reads CATRPEGYEQYF. CDR3 coding DNA: TGTGCCACCCGTCCGGAGGGCTACGAGCAGTACTTC.